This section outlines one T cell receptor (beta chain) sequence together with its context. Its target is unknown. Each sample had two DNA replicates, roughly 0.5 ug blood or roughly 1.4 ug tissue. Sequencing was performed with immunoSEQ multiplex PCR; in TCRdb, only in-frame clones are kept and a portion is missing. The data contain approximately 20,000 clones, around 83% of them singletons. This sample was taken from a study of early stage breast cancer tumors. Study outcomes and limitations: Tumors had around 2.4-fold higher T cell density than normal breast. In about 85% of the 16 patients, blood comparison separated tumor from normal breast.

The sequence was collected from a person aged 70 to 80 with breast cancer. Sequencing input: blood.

The CDR3 loop reads CASSFSSGELFF. CDR3 nucleotides: TGTGCCAGCAGCTTTTCCTCCGGGGAGCTGTTTTTT. V is TRBV5-6 and J is TRBJ2-2; D gene uncertain. Trimming pared 2 bases from V and 6 bases from J, leaving 5 bases between. The germline gives CDR1 SGHDT, CDR2 YYEEEE. The CDR3 contains 12 residues.